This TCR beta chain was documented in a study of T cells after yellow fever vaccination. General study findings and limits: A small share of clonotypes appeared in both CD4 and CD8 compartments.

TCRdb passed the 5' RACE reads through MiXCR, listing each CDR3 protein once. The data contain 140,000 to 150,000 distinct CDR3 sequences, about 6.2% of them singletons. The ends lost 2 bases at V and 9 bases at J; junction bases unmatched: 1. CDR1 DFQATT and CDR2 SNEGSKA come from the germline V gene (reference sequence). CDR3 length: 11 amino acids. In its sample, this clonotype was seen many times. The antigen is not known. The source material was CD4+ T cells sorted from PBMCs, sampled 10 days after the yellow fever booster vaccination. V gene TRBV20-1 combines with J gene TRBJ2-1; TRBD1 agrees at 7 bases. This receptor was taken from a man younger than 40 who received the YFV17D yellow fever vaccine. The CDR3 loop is CSARSGGEQFF. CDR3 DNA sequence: TGCAGTGCTAGATCAGGGGGTGAGCAGTTCTTC.